A selection of T cell receptor beta chains follows, all from one sample in a study of blood T cell repertoires in COVID-19. Libraries were prepared by immunoSEQ multiplex PCR; TCRdb keeps only in-frame clonotypes and omits some of them. The sample includes under 250,000 clones, roughly 87% of them seen just once. The sample taken for sequencing was peripheral blood. Receptors were obtained from a man younger than 30 with active or convalescent COVID-19. Each CDR3 is given without its conserved first and last residue. The size of a clone is reported for some rows only, either as once, few or many, or as a class for expanded clones.

clone size	V gene	J gene	CDR3 protein
.	TRBV7-8	TRBJ1-2	ASSLQGLDGYT
.	TRBV6-5	TRBJ2-1	ASRNQGAGNEQF
.	TRBV7-2	TRBJ2-2	AGQRAPGGELF
once	TRBV4-2	TRBJ1-1	ASSQATVNTEAF
.	TRBV6-2/TRBV6-3	TRBJ1-2	ASSPLPTGGYGYT
.	TRBV28	TRBJ1-2	ASSTTRGLYGYT
.	TRBV30	TRBJ1-5	AWSVKGGGSGYQPQH
.	TRBV12-3/TRBV12-4	TRBJ2-7	ASSLGYNYEQY
.	TRBV7-2	TRBJ1-1	ASSEQGNTEAF
.	TRBV27	TRBJ2-7	ASSPGLAGVGEQY
.	TRBV29-1	TRBJ1-1	SVQVTEAF
.	TRBV28	TRBJ2-5	ASSFEEAGTPGETQY
.	TRBV5-1	TRBJ2-1	ASSLGFAGVEDEQF
.	TRBV6-1	TRBJ1-2	ASSEVAGFYGYT
.	TRBV9	TRBJ1-1	ASSSRTGGAFTEAF
.	TRBV18	TRBJ2-5	ASQDSGRGTQY
.	TRBV7-2	TRBJ1-2	ASSLEWQRGYT
.	TRBV19	TRBJ2-7	ASRSSSYEQY
.	TRBV2	TRBJ1-2	ASSGGQGLGYT
.	TRBV29-1	TRBJ1-4	SVEGGNEKLF
.	TRBV5-6	TRBJ2-1	ASSLLAGAHEQF
.	TRBV19	TRBJ2-7	ASSYTGYEQY
.	TRBV27	TRBJ1-6	ASRKGGMRNSPLH
.	TRBV5-5	TRBJ1-6	ASSESSYNSPLH
.	TRBV19	TRBJ1-2	ASSIVQGGHALNYGYT
.	TRBV11-2	TRBJ1-4	ASSLFGQGALYEKLF
.	TRBV11-2	TRBJ2-5	ASSPDSGLETQY
.	TRBV6-2/TRBV6-3	TRBJ2-5	ASSYARVRQVQETQY
.	TRBV12-5	TRBJ1-2	ASGLVAGTAPNYGYT